This T cell receptor beta chain was captured by sequencing in a study of blood T cell repertoires in COVID-19. Study as a whole: Samples of COVID-19 (acute and convalescent) were obtained from the United States, Italy and Spain.

The CDR3 is 12 amino acids. V gave up 2 bases and J gave up 3 bases, with 8 bases separating them. Germline assignment: CDR1 SQVTM and CDR2 ANQGSEA. Original processing methods: Amplification with reference gene primers provided the estimates of nucleated cell counts. Generated by immunoSEQ multiplex PCR, the TCRdb table keeps only in-frame clones and is missing some. V, J and clone size are taken as reported in that table, and D and trimming were inferred from the DNA itself. The sample includes around 200,000 clones, approximately 84% seen only once; the top ten take approximately 5.9%. The sequencing input was peripheral blood. This TCR was sampled from an elderly man with acute or convalescent COVID-19. The genes are TRBV29-1 and TRBJ2-7; the D gene is possibly TRBD1 (7 bases). The CDR3: CSVEQGGYEQYF. For the CDR3, the DNA is TGCAGCGTTGAACAGGGGGGCTACGAGCAGTACTTC.